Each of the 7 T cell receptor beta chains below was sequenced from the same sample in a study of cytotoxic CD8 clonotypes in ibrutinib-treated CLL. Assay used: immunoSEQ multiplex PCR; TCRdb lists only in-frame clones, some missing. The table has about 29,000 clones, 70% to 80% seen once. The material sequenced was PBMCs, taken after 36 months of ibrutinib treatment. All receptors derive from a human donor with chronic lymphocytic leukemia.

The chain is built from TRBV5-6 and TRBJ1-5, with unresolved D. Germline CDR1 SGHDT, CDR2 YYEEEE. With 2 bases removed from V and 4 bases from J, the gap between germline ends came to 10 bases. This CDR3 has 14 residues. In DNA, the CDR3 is TGTGCCAGCAGCTTCGGTTTGGGGAATCAGCCCCAGCATTTT. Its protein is CASSFGLGNQPQHF.

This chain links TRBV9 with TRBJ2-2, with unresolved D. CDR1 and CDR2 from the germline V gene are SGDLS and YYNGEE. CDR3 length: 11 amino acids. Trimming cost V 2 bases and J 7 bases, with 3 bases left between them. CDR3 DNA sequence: TGTGCCAGCAGCGTGGGCGGGGAGCTGTTTTTT. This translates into CASSVGGELFF.

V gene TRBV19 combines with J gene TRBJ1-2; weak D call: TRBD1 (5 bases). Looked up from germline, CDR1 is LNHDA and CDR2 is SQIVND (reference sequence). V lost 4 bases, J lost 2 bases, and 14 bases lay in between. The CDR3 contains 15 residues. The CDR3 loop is CASSTRLGPNYGYTF. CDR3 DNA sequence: TGTGCCAGTAGTACCCGATTGGGGCCAAACTATGGCTACACCTTC.

The CDR3 is CASRGTDNQPQHF. CDR3 nucleotides: TGTGCCAGCAGGGGGACAGACAATCAGCCCCAGCATTTT. V usage is TRBV7-9 and J usage is TRBJ1-5, with 7 bases identical to TRBD1. This CDR3 contains 13 residues. With V trimmed by 6 bases and J by 3 bases, 2 bases remained unmatched. Germline lookup yields CDR1 SEHNR and CDR2 FQNEAQ (reference sequence).

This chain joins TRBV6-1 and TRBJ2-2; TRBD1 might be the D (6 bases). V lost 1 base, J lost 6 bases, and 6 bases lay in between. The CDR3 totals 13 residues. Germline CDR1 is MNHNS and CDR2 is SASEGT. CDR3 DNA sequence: TGTGCCAGCAGTGAAGAGGGGGCCGGGGAGCTGTTTTTT. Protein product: CASSEEGAGELFF.

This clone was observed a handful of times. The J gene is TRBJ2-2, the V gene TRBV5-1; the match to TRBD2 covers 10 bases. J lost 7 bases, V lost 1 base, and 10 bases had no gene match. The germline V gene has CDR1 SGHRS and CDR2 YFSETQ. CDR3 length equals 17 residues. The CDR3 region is CASSLYLAGASGGELFF. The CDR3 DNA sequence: TGCGCCAGCAGCTTGTATCTAGCGGGGGCCTCAGGCGGGGAGCTGTTTTTT.

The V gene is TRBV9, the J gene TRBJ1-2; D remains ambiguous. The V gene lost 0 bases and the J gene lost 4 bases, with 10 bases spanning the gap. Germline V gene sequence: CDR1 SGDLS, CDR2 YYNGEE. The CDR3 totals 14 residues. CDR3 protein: CASSVGPEGYGYTF. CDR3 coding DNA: TGTGCCAGCAGCGTAGGACCGGAGGGCTATGGCTACACCTTC. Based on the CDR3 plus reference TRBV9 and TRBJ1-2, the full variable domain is DSGVTQTPKHLITATGQRVTLRCSPRSGDLSVYWYQQSLDQGLQFLIQYYNGEERAKGNILERFSAQQFPDLHSELNLSSLELGDSALYFCASSVGPEGYGYTFGSGTRLTVV.